The 23 T cell receptor beta chains in this list originate from one sample, sequenced in a study of metastatic and nonmetastatic thyroid tumors. Before thyroid surgery, none of the patients had received any treatment. TCRdb re-called the PCR reads with MiXCR. The table lists 27,000 or so clones, over 12% of them singletons. The sequencing sample was made of blood. The receptors originated from a male donor with papillary thyroid cancer or a benign thyroid nodule (not recorded which). Some clones in this sample may be carry-over from other donors' samples.

The chain combines TRBV20-1 with TRBJ2-7; D gene ambiguous. The CDR3 spans 15 residues. The V gene lost 1 base and the J gene lost 6 bases, with 19 bases spanning the gap. Germline CDR1 is DFQATT and CDR2 is SNEGSKA (reference sequence). The CDR3 DNA reads TGCAGTGCTAGAGGTGGAAGCTCAGCCTTGGGCGAGCAGTACTTC. Its protein is CSARGGSSALGEQYF.

This clone came up many times. The CDR3 bases are TGTGCCAGCAATGGGATTACTATCCCGGGAAACACCATATATTTT. This sequence encodes CASNGITIPGNTIYF. The V call is TRBV3-1, the J call TRBJ1-3; D gene unclear. Germline V CDR1 and CDR2: LGHDT, YNNKEL (reference sequence). The CDR3 totals 15 residues. With 7 bases removed from V and 4 bases from J, the gap between germline ends came to 17 bases.

This clone was found many times. The V call is TRBV18, the J call TRBJ1-5, with TRBD1 matching over 8 bases. V lost 3 bases and J lost 7; bases outside the gene matches: 8. The CDR3 consists of 15 residues. CDR1 and CDR2 from the germline V gene are KGHSH and LQKENI. CDR3 in amino acids: CASSPSAGGVQPQHF. CDR3 DNA sequence: TGTGCCAGCTCACCCTCCGCAGGGGGCGTCCAGCCCCAGCATTTT.

This clone was seen repeatedly, ten times or more. V usage is TRBV5-1 and J usage is TRBJ2-1, with D perhaps assigned TRBD1 or TRBD2 (6 bases each). The germline V gene encodes CDR1 SGHRS and CDR2 YFSETQ. V was pared by 1 base and J by 9 bases, with 11 bases between. CDR3 length equals 13 residues. CDR3 bases: TGCGCCAGCAGCTTGCAAGGGGGAGGTGAGCAGTTCTTC. Encoded protein: CASSLQGGGEQFF.

This clone came up many times. The J gene is TRBJ2-5, the V gene TRBV29-1, with 10 bases matching TRBD2. The germline V gene has CDR1 SQVTM and CDR2 ANQGSEA. This CDR3 has 13 residues. J lost 5 bases, V lost 4 bases, and 4 bases had no gene match. CDR3 nucleotide sequence: TGCAGCGTTGGAGCGGGAGGGCCGGAGACCCAGTACTTC. As protein: CSVGAGGPETQYF.

This clone was observed at least ten times. The V call is TRBV2, the J call TRBJ2-3, with a weak D call TRBD1 (6 bases). Trimming pared 8 bases from V and 0 bases from J, leaving 9 bases between. Germline CDR1 and CDR2: SNHLY and FYNNEI. The CDR3 length is 13 residues. The CDR3 region is CASDRTSTDTQYF. CDR3 DNA: TGTGCCAGCGACAGGACTAGCACAGATACGCAGTATTTT. Based on the CDR3 plus reference TRBV2 and TRBJ2-3, the full variable domain is EPEVTQTPSHQVTQMGQEVILRCVPISNHLYFYWYRQILGQKVEFLVSFYNNEISEKSEIFDDQFSVERPDGSNFTLKIRSTKLEDSAMYFCASDRTSTDTQYFGPGTRLTVL.

This clone appeared many times. The V gene is TRBV7-8, the J gene TRBJ1-2; 8 bases are shared with TRBD1. The trim removed 5 bases at V and 2 bases at J, leaving 4 bases unmatched. The CDR3 has 14 residues. The germline V gene has CDR1 SGHVS and CDR2 FQNEAQ. The chain's CDR3 is CASSPGQGNYGYTF. The CDR3 DNA is TGTGCCAGCAGCCCCGGACAGGGAAACTATGGCTACACCTTC.

CDR3 sequence (DNA): TGCGCCAGCAGCCAAGATCCCCCGACAGGGCTTAATGAAAAACTGTTTTTT. Its translation is CASSQDPPTGLNEKLFF. The V call is TRBV4-1, the J call TRBJ1-4; TRBD1 agrees at 7 bases. Trimming removed 0 bases from V and 4 bases from J; junction bases left unmatched: 8. CDR1 MGHRA and CDR2 YSYEKL come from the germline V gene. This CDR3 comprises 17 residues.

The table lists this clone with many counts. The V gene is TRBV7-2, the J gene TRBJ2-3; D unresolved. This CDR3 contains 13 residues. In germline, CDR1 is SGHTA, CDR2 FQGNSA. V shed 1 base and J shed 3 bases, with 5 bases lying between them. For the CDR3, the DNA is TGTGCCAGCAGCTTAGGATGGACAGATACGCAGTATTTT. It specifies CASSLGWTDTQYF.

The chain is built from TRBV6-4 and TRBJ2-2; D gene unclear. The V gene's germline CDR1 is MRHNA and CDR2 SNTAGT. The CDR3 length is 13 residues. V lost 5 bases and J 9 bases, leaving 13 bases between the germline ends. The CDR3: CASSYLPVRELFF. CDR3 sequence (DNA): TGTGCCAGCAGTTACCTCCCGGTACGGGAGCTGTTTTTT.

There are many counts of this clone. The chain couples TRBV5-1 to TRBJ1-3; D perhaps matches TRBD1 (5 bases). V was trimmed by 3 bases and J by 2 bases, leaving 12 bases between them. This CDR3 comprises 15 residues. The V gene's germline CDR1 is SGHRS and CDR2 YFSETQ. The CDR3 here is CASSSSGTPGNTIYF. The CDR3 bases are TGCGCCAGCAGCTCCTCCGGGACTCCTGGAAACACCATATATTTT.

The chain has TRBV7-2 and TRBJ2-7; tentative D call: TRBD1 (5 bases). The V gene's germline CDR1 is SGHTA and CDR2 FQGNSA. The CDR3 is made up of 14 amino acids. Trimming stripped 0 bases from V and 6 bases from J, with 12 bases between. CDR3 amino acids: CASSLARGAFEQYF. In DNA, the CDR3 is TGTGCCAGCAGCTTAGCGCGTGGGGCCTTCGAGCAGTACTTC. Combining the CDR3 with reference TRBV7-2 and TRBJ2-7 gives the whole variable domain GAGVSQSPSNKVTEKGKDVELRCDPISGHTALYWYRQSLGQGLEFLIYFQGNSAPDKSGLPSDRFSAERTGGSVSTLTIQRTQQEDSAVYLCASSLARGAFEQYFGPGTRLTVT.

This clone was recorded many times. V is TRBV7-9 and J is TRBJ2-1, with TRBD2 as a possible D gene (6 bases). V was trimmed by 2 bases and J by 4 bases, leaving 9 bases between them. This CDR3 has 14 residues. From germline, CDR1 is SEHNR and CDR2 FQNEAQ (reference sequence). CDR3 sequence: CASSLPGLYNEQFF. The CDR3 DNA follows: TGTGCCAGCAGCTTACCGGGACTGTACAATGAGCAGTTCTTC.

This clone was detected many times. The chain uses TRBV5-1 and TRBJ2-3, with D perhaps TRBD1 or TRBD2 (6 bases each). Germline lookup yields CDR1 SGHRS and CDR2 YFSETQ. CDR3 length: 15 amino acids. The V gene lost 0 bases and the J gene lost 9 bases, with 17 bases spanning the gap. The CDR3 DNA sequence: TGCGCCAGCAGCTTGGGCAGGCACAGGGAGGAAACGCAGTATTTT. Protein product: CASSLGRHREETQYF. Complete variable domain (other parts from reference TRBV5-1 and TRBJ2-3): KAGVTQTPRYLIKTRGQQVTLSCSPISGHRSVSWYQQTPGQGLQFLFEYFSETQRNKGNFPGRFSGRQFSNSRSEMNVSTLELGDSALYLCASSLGRHREETQYFGPGTRLTVL.

This clone was seen repeatedly, ten times or more. The chain links TRBV27 to TRBJ2-3; 7 nucleotides agree with TRBD2. The germline V gene encodes CDR1 MNHEY and CDR2 SMNVEV (reference sequence). The V segment lost 7 bases and the J segment 1 base; nucleotides outside the gene matches: 8. The CDR3 totals 15 residues. The CDR3: CASTRRGEGTDTQYF. For the CDR3, the DNA is TGTGCCAGCACCCGCCGGGGGGAGGGCACAGATACGCAGTATTTT.

Judged by abundance, this clone is medium-sized. This chain uses TRBV12-3 or TRBV12-4 with TRBJ2-7, with D uncertain. V lost 7 bases to trimming and J lost 0 bases, with 13 bases between them. The length of the CDR3 is 14 residues. CDR3 sequence: CASTPHTSSYEQYF. CDR3 nucleotide sequence: TGTGCCAGCACCCCTCATACGAGCTCCTACGAGCAGTACTTC.

The gene calls are TRBV6-2 or TRBV6-3 and TRBJ2-7; D possibly corresponds to TRBD2 (5 bases). Trimming cost V 2 bases and J 2 bases, with 10 bases left between them. Germline assignment: CDR1 MNHEY and CDR2 SVGEGT. The CDR3 is 14 residues long. CDR3 amino acids: CASSYEGTPYEQYF. CDR3 coding DNA: TGTGCCAGCAGTTACGAGGGAACGCCCTACGAGCAGTACTTC.

This chain links TRBV20-1 with TRBJ2-7, with D possibly matching TRBD1 (5 bases). The CDR3 sequence is 15 residues long. Trimming pared 0 bases from V and 0 bases from J, leaving 12 bases between. Germline V gene data show CDR1 as DFQATT and CDR2 as SNEGSKA (reference sequence). The CDR3: CSARDIDSTSYEQYF. The DNA for the CDR3 is TGCAGTGCTAGAGATATAGACAGTACCTCCTACGAGCAGTACTTC.

This clone was seen more than once but under ten times. This rearrangement joins TRBV12-3 or TRBV12-4 to TRBJ1-1; maybe TRBD1 (5 bases). Trimming left V 6 bases short and J 6 bases short, with 20 bases between. The CDR3 has 15 residues. DNA of the CDR3: TGTGCCAGCAGCCACCCAGGTCAGGGTTCGGCTGAAGCTTTCTTT. As protein: CASSHPGQGSAEAFF.

This clone was detected many times. This chain uses TRBV6-1 with TRBJ2-3, with TRBD2 identical over 10 bases. CDR1 MNHNS and CDR2 SASEGT come from the germline V gene. This CDR3 contains 15 residues. V lost 4 bases to trimming and J lost 1 base; unmatched junction nucleotides: 2. CDR3 protein: CASSAGLAGTDTQYF. The CDR3 nucleotides read TGTGCCAGCAGTGCAGGACTAGCGGGCACAGATACGCAGTATTTT.

This clone rates as medium-sized. This chain's CDR3 is CASSFDREGNTIYF. CDR3 in DNA: TGTGCCAGCAGTTTTGACAGGGAAGGAAACACCATATATTTT. The chain carries TRBV6-1 and TRBJ1-3, with 7 bases that match TRBD1. Germline V gene data show CDR1 as MNHNS and CDR2 as SASEGT. The CDR3 length is 14 residues. The V gene end was trimmed by 5 bases and the J gene end by 4 bases; junction bases not matched to a gene: 5.

This clone was recorded at least ten times. Other DNA sequences from this sample encode an identical CDR3 as well. This CDR3 is CASGFPSEAGGPSYEQYF. CDR3 DNA sequence: TGTGCTAGTGGTTTCCCCTCCGAGGCGGGGGGTCCTTCCTACGAGCAGTACTTC. This chain connects TRBV12-5 to TRBJ2-7, with TRBD2 matching over 8 bases. The germline CDR1 and CDR2 sequences are LGHNT and FRNRAP. J was trimmed by 1 base and V by 3 bases; bases with no gene match: 14. The CDR3 contains 18 residues.

In this sample, this clone turned up many times. This chain connects TRBV6-1 to TRBJ2-1; 10 bases are shared with TRBD2. This CDR3 is built from 13 residues. Germline CDR1 reads MNHNS; CDR2 reads SASEGT. Trimming removed 11 bases from V and 5 bases from J; junction bases left unmatched: 6. CDR3 protein: CASSGSIHNEQFF. DNA for the CDR3: TGTGCCTCTAGCGGGAGTATCCACAATGAGCAGTTCTTC.